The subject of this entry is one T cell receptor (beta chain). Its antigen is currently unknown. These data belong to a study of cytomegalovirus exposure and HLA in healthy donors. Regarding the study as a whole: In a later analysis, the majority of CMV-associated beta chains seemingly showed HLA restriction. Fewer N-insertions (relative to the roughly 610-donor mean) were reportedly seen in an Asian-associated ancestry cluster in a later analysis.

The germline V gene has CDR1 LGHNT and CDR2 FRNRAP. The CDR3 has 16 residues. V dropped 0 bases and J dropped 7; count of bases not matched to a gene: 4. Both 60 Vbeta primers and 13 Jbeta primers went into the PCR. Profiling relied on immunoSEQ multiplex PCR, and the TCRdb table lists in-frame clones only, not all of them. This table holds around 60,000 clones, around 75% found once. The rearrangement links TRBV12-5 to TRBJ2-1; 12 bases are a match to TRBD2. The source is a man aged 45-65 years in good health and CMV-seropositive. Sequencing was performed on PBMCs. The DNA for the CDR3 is TGTGCTAGTGGTTTGGTGGTAGGGACTAGCGGGAATGAGCAGTTCTTC. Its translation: CASGLVVGTSGNEQFF.